This T cell receptor beta chain was profiled in a study of PD-1 blockade in mismatch repair-deficient tumors. V trimming: 5 bases; J trimming: 3 bases; junction bases outside the gene matches: 2. Germline-derived CDR1 and CDR2 are MDHEN and SYDVKM. The CDR3 contains 14 residues. Profiling relied on immunoSEQ multiplex PCR, and the TCRdb table lists in-frame clones only, not all of them. The table shows about 120,000 clones, with 70% to 80% occurring only once. In its sample, this clone was seen once. This chain connects TRBV28 to TRBJ2-2, with 8 nucleotides matching TRBD2. Sequenced here: peripheral blood, sampled 60 weeks after starting pembrolizumab. This TCR derives from an adult with mismatch repair-deficient cancer. The CDR3 spells CASSPGGDTGELFF. CDR3 coding DNA: TGTGCCAGCAGTCCGGGGGGGGACACCGGGGAGCTGTTTTTT. Full variable domain (missing parts from reference TRBV28 and TRBJ2-2): DVKVTQSSRYLVKRTGEKVFLECVQDMDHENMFWYRQDPGLGLRLIYFSYDVKMKEKGDIPEGYSVSREKKERFSLILESASTNQTSMYLCASSPGGDTGELFFGEGSRLTVL.